This T cell receptor (beta chain) was documented in a study of blood T cell repertoires in COVID-19. Study-wide context: The analysed material was cDNA or gDNA that came from T cells, B-cell-depleted T cells, or PBMCs.

The germline CDR1 and CDR2 sequences are SGHDN and FVKESK. The ends lost 5 bases at V and 2 bases at J; junction bases unmatched: 15. The CDR3 is 17 amino acids. Original data processing: The authors estimated nucleated cell counts from reference gene primer amplification. Method: immunoSEQ multiplex PCR; TCRdb's copy keeps in-frame clones and lacks some. V and J calls plus clone size are reproduced from that table; the DNA served to infer D and trimming. Here the sample spans 210,000 or so clones, approximately 87% being singletons. The chain is built from TRBV14 and TRBJ2-7; 7 positions match TRBD1. The TCR sequence derives from a woman aged 45-60 years with acute or convalescent COVID-19. The sequenced sample consisted of peripheral blood. In DNA form, the CDR3 reads TGTGCCAGCAGCTCGGGTCCGGGACAGAATATTCCCTACGAGCAGTACTTC. Translated, it gives CASSSGPGQNIPYEQYF.